The present T cell receptor (beta chain) was sequenced within a study of shared clonotypes between healthy human individuals. Generated by immunoSEQ multiplex PCR, the TCRdb table keeps only in-frame clones and is missing some. This table holds around 510,000 clones, 70% to 80% found once. Regarding this clone: Its antigen is undetermined.

Study-wide results and limits: Sequencing depth was a factor that was expected to affect clonotype sharing among donors.

The CDR3 is 14 amino acids. V shed 7 bases and J shed 0 bases, with 13 bases lying between them. The V gene's germline CDR1 is MDHEN and CDR2 SYDVKM. The TCR comes from a woman aged 35 to 49 in good health. Some clones in this sample may be carry-over from other donors' samples. This chain joins TRBV28 and TRBJ2-7, with D maybe TRBD2 (6 bases). What was sequenced was PBMCs. The CDR3 coding sequence is TGTGCCAGCACCCTGGGGAGGACCTCCTACGAGCAGTACTTC. This gives the protein CASTLGRTSYEQYF.